The 2 T cell receptor beta chains below all came from one sample that was sequenced in a study of blood T cell repertoires in COVID-19 (dated by TCRdb to about 2020). To prepare the library, the immunoSEQ multiplex PCR assay was applied. Not all clones reach the TCRdb copy of this immuneACCESS table, which keeps in-frame sequences only. Checked studies attribute under half of the gap to unresolved V genes and leave the rest unexplained. This sample has 150,000 to 200,000 clones in its table, and around 90% of those were observed once. The ten biggest clones cover approximately 0.5% of the sample. Sequenced input: peripheral blood. These receptors were collected from a man aged 50 to 59 with acute or convalescent COVID-19.

V usage is TRBV12-3 or TRBV12-4 and J usage is TRBJ1-5; 7 nucleotides line up with TRBD1. V trimming: 6 bases; J trimming: 4 bases; junction bases outside the gene matches: 3. The CDR3 contains 13 residues. The CDR3 region has the DNA TGTGCCAGCAGCCAGGGACAGAATCAGCCCCAGCATTTT. This gives the protein CASSQGQNQPQHF.

The chain carries TRBV28 and TRBJ1-4, with 8 bases matching TRBD1. Germline V gene data show CDR1 as MDHEN and CDR2 as SYDVKM. The CDR3 sequence is 15 residues long. V lost 7 bases and J lost 1; bases outside the gene matches: 5. The CDR3 DNA is TGTGCCAGCACCCAGGGGGCTTTAACTAATGAAAAACTGTTTTTT. This codes for CASTQGALTNEKLFF.